This TCR beta chain originates from a study of cytotoxic CD8 clonotypes in ibrutinib-treated CLL. Across the whole study: Of the patients, about a dozen were relapsed/refractory, 15 treatment-naive and under 18 IGHV unmutated. Regarding the study as a whole: Among the clonotypes, public ones were uncommon and contracted or held stable on treatment. Whereas clonality rose at ibrutinib response, it declined toward baseline at progression.

The CDR3 loop spans 15 amino acids. V was clipped by 5 bases and J by 1 base, with 12 bases between them. Germline V gives CDR1 LNHDA, CDR2 SQIVND (reference sequence). Deep sequencing aimed at 1 in 200,000 to 1 in 1 million T cells' resolution. TCRdb keeps only in-frame clones here, not all; method: immunoSEQ multiplex PCR. The profile covers approximately 140,000 clones, with about 72% appearing a single time and around 30% taken by the ten largest. There are many counts of this clone. Its antigen remains unknown. This sequence originates from a human donor with chronic lymphocytic leukemia. The sequenced sample was PBMCs, obtained after 12 months of ibrutinib treatment. This chain connects TRBV19 to TRBJ1-5; D unresolved. The CDR3 DNA reads as TGTGCCAGTAGTTCACTAATCCCGAGCAATCAGCCCCAGCATTTT. It yields the protein CASSSLIPSNQPQHF.